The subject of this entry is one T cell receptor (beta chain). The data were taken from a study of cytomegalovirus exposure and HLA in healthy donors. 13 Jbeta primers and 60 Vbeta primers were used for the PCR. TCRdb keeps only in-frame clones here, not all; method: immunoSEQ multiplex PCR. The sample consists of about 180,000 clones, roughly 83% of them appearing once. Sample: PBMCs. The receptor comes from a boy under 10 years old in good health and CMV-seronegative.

CDR3 protein: CASSLGRTDTQYF. The CDR3 region has the DNA TGTGCCAGCAGCTTGGGGAGGACAGATACGCAGTATTTT. The chain employs TRBV5-6 and TRBJ2-3; tentative D call: TRBD2 (5 bases). V lost 0 bases, J lost 3 bases, and 5 bases lay in between. In germline, CDR1 is SGHDT, CDR2 YYEEEE. The CDR3 covers 13 residues.